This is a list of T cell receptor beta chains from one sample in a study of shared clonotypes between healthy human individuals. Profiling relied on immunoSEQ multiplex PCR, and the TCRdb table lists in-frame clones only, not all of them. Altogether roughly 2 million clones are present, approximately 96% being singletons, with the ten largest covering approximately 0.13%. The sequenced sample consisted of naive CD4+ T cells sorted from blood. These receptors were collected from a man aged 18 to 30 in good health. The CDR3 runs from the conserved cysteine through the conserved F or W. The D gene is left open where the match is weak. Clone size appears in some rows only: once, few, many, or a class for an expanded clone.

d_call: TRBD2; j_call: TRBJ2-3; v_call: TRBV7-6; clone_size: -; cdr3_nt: TGTGCCAGCAGCTTAGCCGGGGGGGCCTTCGATACGCAGTATTTT; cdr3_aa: CASSLAGGAFDTQYF
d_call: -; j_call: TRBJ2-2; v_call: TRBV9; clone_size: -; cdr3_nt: TGTGCCAGCAGCCCGAATCACTACACCGGGGAGCTGTTTTTT; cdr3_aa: CASSPNHYTGELFF
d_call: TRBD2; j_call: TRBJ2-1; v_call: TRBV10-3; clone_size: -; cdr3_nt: TGTGCCATCAGTGAAGGCTTAGCGGGAGGGGGGGAGAGGCAGTTCTTC; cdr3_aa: CAISEGLAGGGERQFF
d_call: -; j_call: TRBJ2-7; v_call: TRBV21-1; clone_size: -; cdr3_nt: TGTGCCAGCAGCAAAGACAGGTCGGGAATCCAGCGGGGCGAGCAGTACTTC; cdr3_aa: CASSKDRSGIQRGEQYF
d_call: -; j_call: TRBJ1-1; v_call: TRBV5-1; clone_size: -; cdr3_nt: TGCGCCAGCAGCGTTACAGGGTCGGGTAACACTGAAGCTTTCTTT; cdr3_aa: CASSVTGSGNTEAFF
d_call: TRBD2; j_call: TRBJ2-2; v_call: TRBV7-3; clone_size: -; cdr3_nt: TGTGCCAGCAGCTTAACGCTAGCGGAAAACACCGGGGAGCTGTTTTTT; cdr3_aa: CASSLTLAENTGELFF
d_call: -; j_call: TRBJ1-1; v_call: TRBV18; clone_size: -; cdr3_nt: TGTGCCAGCTCACCGGGGCAGGGTATAGGGAACACTGAAGCTTTCTTT; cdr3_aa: CASSPGQGIGNTEAFF
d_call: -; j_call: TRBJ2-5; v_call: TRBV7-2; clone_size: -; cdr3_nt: TGTGCCAGCAGCTTGAGCGGCGGGGCCCAAGAGACCCAGTACTTC; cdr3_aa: CASSLSGGAQETQYF
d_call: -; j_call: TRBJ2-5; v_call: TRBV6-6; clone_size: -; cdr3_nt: TGTGCCAGCAGTTACGGTGGGTTGGAGACCCAGTACTTC; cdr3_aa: CASSYGGLETQYF
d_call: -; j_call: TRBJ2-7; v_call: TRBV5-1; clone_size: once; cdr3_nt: TGCGCCAGCAGCTTGGGCAGGGGGGACGAGCAGTACTTC; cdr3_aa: CASSLGRGDEQYF
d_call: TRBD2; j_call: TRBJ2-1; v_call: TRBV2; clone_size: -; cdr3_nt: TGTGCCTGTAGGAGGGCTAGCGGGGGGGTTGAGCAGTTCTTC; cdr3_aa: CACRRASGGVEQFF
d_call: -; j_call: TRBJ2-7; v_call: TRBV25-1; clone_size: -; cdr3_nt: TGTGCCAGCAGTGAATACGGCGAGCAGTACTTC; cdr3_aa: CASSEYGEQYF
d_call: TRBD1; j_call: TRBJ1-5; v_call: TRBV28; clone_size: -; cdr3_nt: TGTGCCGGCAGTTCACAGGGGTTGGACCAGCCCCAGCATTTT; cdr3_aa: CAGSSQGLDQPQHF
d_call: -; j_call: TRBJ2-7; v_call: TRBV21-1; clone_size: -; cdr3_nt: TGTGCCAGCAGCAAAGAGTCCCAGGGCCACATTCGTCAGGAGCAGTACTTC; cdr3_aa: CASSKESQGHIRQEQYF
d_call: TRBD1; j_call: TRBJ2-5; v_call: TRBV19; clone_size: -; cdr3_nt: TGTGCCAGTAGTTCACATAGGGGGACAGGGACGGCGGGGACCCAGTACTTC; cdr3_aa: CASSSHRGTGTAGTQYF
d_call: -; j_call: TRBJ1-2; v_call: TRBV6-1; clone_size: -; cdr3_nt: TGTGCCAGCAGTGAAGCGGCGCTCCTTGGGATATATGGCTACACCTTC; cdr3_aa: CASSEAALLGIYGYTF
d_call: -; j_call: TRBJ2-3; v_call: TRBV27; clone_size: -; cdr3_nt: TGTGCCAGCAGTACGACAGGCCATACGCAGTATTTT; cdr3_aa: CASSTTGHTQYF
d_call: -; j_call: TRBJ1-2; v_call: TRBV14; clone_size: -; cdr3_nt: TGTGCCAGCAGCCAAGATGGAGGGTTCGACTATGGCTACACCTTC; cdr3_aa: CASSQDGGFDYGYTF
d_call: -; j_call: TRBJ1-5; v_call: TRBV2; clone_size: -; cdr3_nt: TGTGCCAGCAGTTATGGATGGCCAAATCAGCCCCAGCATTTT; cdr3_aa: CASSYGWPNQPQHF
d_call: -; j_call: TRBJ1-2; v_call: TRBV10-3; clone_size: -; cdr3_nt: TGTGCCATCACTGAGGACCGATATGGCTACACCTTC; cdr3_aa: CAITEDRYGYTF
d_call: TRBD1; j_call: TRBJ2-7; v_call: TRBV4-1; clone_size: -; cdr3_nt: TGCGCCAGCAGCCAAGATCTCTCGACAGGGAACTCCTACGAGCAGTACTTC; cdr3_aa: CASSQDLSTGNSYEQYF
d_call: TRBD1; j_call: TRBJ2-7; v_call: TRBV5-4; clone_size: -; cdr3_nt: TGTGCCAGCAGCTCCGTGGGACAGGGGGAGTACGAGCAGTACTTC; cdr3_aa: CASSSVGQGEYEQYF
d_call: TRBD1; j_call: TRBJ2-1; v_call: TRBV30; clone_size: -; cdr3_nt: TGTGCCTGGAACCGGGACAGGGGGCGAAATGAGCAGTTCTTC; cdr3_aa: CAWNRDRGRNEQFF
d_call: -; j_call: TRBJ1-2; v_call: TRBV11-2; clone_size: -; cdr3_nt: TGTGCCAGCAGCTCCACCCAGGGGAATGGCTACACCTTC; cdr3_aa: CASSSTQGNGYTF
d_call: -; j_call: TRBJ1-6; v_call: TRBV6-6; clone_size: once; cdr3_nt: TGTGCCAGCAGTCCACGCCAGGGAAATAATTCACCCCTCCACTTT; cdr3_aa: CASSPRQGNNSPLHF